This TCR beta chain was identified during a study of OX40 agonist ivuxolimab in advanced cancers. Whole-study context: Dose-escalation patients' cancers were hepatocellular carcinoma, melanoma, renal cell or head and neck cancer. Aged roughly 23 to 90 with a mean of roughly 65 years, they were around 83% male. Earlier treatment with anti-PD-1, anti-PD-L1 or anti-CTLA-4 was permitted, and roughly 40% had received some.

The CDR3 consists of 14 residues. V was cut by 2 bases and J by 2 bases, with 9 bases left in between. Germline V gene sequence: CDR1 MNHNS, CDR2 SASEGT. Sequencing used immunoSEQ multiplex PCR; TCRdb keeps in-frame clones, though not all of them. The sample consists of tens of thousands of clones, roughly 88% of them appearing once. The sequence was obtained from an adult with an advanced solid tumor such as melanoma, head and neck, liver or kidney cancer. Sequences were derived from CD4+ or CD8+ T cells sorted from blood, sampled in a trial of the OX40 agonist ivuxolimab. The V and J genes are TRBV6-1 and TRBJ1-2, with D uncertain. The DNA of the CDR3 is TGTGCCAGCAGTGAACCCGGAAACAACTATGGCTACACCTTC. Amino acids: CASSEPGNNYGYTF.